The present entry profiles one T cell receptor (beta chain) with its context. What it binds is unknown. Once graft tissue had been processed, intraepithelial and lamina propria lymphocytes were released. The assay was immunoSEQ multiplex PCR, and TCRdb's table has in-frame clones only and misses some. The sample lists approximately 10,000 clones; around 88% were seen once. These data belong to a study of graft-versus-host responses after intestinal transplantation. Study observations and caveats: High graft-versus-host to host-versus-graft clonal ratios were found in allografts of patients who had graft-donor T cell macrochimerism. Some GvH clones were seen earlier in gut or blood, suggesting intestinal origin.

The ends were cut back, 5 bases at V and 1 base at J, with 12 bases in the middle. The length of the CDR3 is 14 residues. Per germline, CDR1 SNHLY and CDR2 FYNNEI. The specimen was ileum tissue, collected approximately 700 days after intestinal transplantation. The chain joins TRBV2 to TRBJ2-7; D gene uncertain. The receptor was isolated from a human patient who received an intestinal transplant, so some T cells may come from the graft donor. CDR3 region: CASSIGSGSYEQYF. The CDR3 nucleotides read TGTGCCAGCAGTATAGGGTCCGGGTCCTACGAGCAGTACTTC.